This T cell receptor beta chain came from a study of T cell repertoires in cytomegalovirus infection (dated by TCRdb to 2018 to 2020). In terms of the full investigation: Donor HLA type was relevant to the analysis, as public TCR beta signatures indicated carriage of CMV infection together with the matching HLA type.

The research as a whole found: The ex vivo response was dominated by HLA-C-restricted CMV-specific TCR beta clonotypes, which also provided the single most frequent clonotype in two of eight donors. In both this cohort and an independent roughly 400-donor cohort, the cumulative frequency of public TCR beta family members distinguished carriers of CMV infection plus the relevant HLA type.

A note on this clonotype: It has no known antigen specificity. Sequence at one end of the junction differs from germline and may be a read error.

Instrument on record: Illumina HiSeq 1500. TCRdb trimmed the raw reads at Q25, called clones with MiXCR and kept productive beta chains. CDR3 protein sequences are deduplicated, and each keeps its most common genes and DNA. This sample holds under 600,000 distinct CDR3 sequences; about 15% were observed only once. The ten top clones hold more than 20% of the sample. This TCR came from a human donor in good health (CMV status not recorded). Some clones in this sample may be carry-over from other donors' samples. Sequenced input: CD8+ T cells from PBMCs.

The DNA is as follows: TGTGCCACCAGCAGAGGACAGTTTAATGTAAAACTGTTTTTT. This codes for CATSRGQFNVKLFF. Recombination connected TRBV15 to TRBJ1-4; the best D guess is TRBD1, with 5 bases matching. From the germline V gene (reference sequence), CDR1 is LNHNV and CDR2 is YYDKDF. The cysteine opens and the phenylalanine closes a CDR3 of 14 amino acids. The sequence is cut down to CDR3 DNA, 42 bases in frame from base 1.